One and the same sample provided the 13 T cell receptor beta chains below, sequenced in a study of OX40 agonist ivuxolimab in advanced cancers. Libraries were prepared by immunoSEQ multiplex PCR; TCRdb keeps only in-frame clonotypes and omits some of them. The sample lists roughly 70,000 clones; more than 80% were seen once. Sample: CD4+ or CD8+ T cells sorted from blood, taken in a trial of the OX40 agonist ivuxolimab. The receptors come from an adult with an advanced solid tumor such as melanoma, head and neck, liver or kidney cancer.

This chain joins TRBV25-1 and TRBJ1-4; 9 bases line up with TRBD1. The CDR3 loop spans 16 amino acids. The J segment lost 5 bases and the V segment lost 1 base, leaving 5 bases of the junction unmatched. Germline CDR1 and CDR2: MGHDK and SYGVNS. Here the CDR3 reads CASSELRDRENEKLFF. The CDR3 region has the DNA TGTGCCAGCAGTGAATTGAGGGACAGGGAAAATGAAAAACTGTTTTTT.

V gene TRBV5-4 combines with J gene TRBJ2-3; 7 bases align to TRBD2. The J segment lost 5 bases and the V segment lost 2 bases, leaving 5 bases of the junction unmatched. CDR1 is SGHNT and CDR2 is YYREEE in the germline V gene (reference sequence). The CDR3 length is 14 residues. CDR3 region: CASSLSSGGDTQYF. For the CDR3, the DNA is TGTGCCAGCAGCTTATCTAGCGGAGGAGATACGCAGTATTTT.

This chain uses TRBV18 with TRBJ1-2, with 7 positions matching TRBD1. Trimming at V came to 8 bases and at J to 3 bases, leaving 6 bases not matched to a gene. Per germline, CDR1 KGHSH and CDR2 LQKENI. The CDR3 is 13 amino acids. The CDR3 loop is CASTIDRDYGYTF. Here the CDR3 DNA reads TGTGCCAGCACGATTGACAGGGACTATGGCTACACCTTC. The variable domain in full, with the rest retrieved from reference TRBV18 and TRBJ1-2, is NAGVMQNPRHLVRRRGQEARLRCSPMKGHSHVYWYRQLPEEGLKFMVYLQKENIIDESGMPKERFSAEFPKEGPSILRIQQVVRGDSAAYFCASTIDRDYGYTFGSGTRLTVV.

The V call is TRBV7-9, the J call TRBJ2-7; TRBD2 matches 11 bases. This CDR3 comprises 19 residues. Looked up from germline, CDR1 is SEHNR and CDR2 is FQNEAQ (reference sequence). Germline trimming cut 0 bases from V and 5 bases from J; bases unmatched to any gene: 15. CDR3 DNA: TGTGCCAGCAGCTTAGCGGCGACTAGCGGGGCCCTGAGGGGGAACGAGCAGTACTTC. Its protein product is CASSLAATSGALRGNEQYF.

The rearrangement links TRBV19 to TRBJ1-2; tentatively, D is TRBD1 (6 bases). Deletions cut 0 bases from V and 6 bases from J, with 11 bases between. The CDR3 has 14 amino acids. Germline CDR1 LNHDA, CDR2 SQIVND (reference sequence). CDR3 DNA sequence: TGTGCCAGTAGTATAGAACAGGGATTCAATGGCTACACCTTC. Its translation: CASSIEQGFNGYTF.

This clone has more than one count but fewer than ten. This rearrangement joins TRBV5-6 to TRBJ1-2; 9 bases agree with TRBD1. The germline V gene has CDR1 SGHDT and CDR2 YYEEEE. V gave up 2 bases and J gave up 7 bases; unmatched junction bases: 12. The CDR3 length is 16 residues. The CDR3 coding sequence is TGTGCCAGCAGCTTCGCTTTGGGACAGGGCGGCCCTGGCTACACCTTC. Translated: CASSFALGQGGPGYTF.

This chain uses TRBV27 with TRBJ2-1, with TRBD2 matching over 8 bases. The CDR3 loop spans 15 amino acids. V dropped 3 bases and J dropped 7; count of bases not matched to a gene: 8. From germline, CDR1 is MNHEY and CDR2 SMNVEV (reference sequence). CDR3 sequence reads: CASSFFGRAENEQFF. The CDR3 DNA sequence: TGTGCCAGCAGTTTTTTCGGGAGGGCCGAGAATGAGCAGTTCTTC.

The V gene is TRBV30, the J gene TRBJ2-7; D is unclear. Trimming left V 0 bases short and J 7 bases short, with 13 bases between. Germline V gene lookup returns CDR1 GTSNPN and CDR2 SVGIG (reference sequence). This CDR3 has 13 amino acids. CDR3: CAWSVLHGMEQYF. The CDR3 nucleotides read TGTGCCTGGAGTGTACTCCACGGAATGGAGCAGTACTTC.

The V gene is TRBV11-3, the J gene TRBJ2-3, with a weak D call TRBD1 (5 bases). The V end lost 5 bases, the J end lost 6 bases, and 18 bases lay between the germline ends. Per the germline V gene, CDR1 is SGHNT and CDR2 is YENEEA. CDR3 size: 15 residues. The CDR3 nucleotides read TGTGCCAGCAGCATCCTCGGTGGGGCCCGGGATACGCAGTATTTT. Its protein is CASSILGGARDTQYF.

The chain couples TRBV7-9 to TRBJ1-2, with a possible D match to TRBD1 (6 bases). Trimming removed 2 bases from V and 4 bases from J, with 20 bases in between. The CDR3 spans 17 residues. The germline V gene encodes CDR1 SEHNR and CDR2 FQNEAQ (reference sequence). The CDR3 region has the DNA TGTGCCAGCAGCTTACGGGGACGGGACAACTACTTCTATGGCTACACCTTC. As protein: CASSLRGRDNYFYGYTF.

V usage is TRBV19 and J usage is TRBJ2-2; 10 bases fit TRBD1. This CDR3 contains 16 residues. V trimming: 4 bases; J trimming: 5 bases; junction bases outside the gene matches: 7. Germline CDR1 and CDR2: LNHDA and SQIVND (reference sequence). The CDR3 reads CASSNRQGASTGELFF. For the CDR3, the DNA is TGTGCCAGTAGTAACCGACAGGGGGCGAGTACCGGGGAGCTGTTTTTT.

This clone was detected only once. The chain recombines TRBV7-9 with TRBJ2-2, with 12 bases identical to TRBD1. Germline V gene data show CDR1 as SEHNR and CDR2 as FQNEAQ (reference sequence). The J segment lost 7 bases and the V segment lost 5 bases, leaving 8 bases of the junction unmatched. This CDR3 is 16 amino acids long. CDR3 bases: TGTGCCAGCAGCACGCCGGGACAGGGGGCAATCGGGGAGCTGTTTTTT. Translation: CASSTPGQGAIGELFF.

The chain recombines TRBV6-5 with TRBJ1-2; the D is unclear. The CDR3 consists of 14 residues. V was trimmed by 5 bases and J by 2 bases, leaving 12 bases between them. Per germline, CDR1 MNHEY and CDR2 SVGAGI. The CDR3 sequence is CASSPAVGNYGYTF. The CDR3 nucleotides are TGTGCCAGCAGTCCCGCAGTGGGAAACTATGGCTACACCTTC.